The 24 T cell receptor beta chains presented below share a single source sample, sequenced in a study of T cell responses to AZD1222 COVID-19 vaccine. TCRdb keeps only in-frame clones here, not all; method: immunoSEQ multiplex PCR. The top ten hold approximately 2.3% of the sample, which has roughly 150,000 clones, 70% to 90% seen once. The specimen comprised peripheral blood, sampled on day 0 of AZD1222 vaccination. These receptors originate from an adult in good health.

The J gene is TRBJ2-1, the V gene TRBV27; D possibly corresponds to TRBD2 (6 bases). CDR3 size: 13 residues. CDR1 is MNHEY, CDR2 SMNVEV, per germline (reference sequence). V lost 8 bases and J lost 5, with 13 bases in between. The DNA for the CDR3 is TGTGCCAGCGGCGGACTATTGGACAATGAGCAGTTCTTC. Translating it yields CASGGLLDNEQFF.

The V gene is TRBV7-9, the J gene TRBJ1-2; no clear D. Germline loops: CDR1 SEHNR, CDR2 FQNEAQ (reference sequence). CDR3 length equals 12 residues. V was trimmed by 3 bases and J by 10 bases, leaving 12 bases between them. The CDR3 sequence: CASSLENGLYTF. The CDR3 region has the DNA TGTGCCAGCAGCTTGGAAAATGGACTCTACACCTTC.

The chain carries TRBV5-5 and TRBJ2-2, with TRBD2 matching over 9 bases. CDR1 SGHKS and CDR2 YYEKEE come from the germline V gene (reference sequence). The V segment lost 3 bases and the J segment 5 bases; nucleotides outside the gene matches: 8. This CDR3 is built from 16 residues. DNA for the CDR3: TGTGCCAGCAGCTCCTATGTAGCGGGAGATACCGGGGAGCTGTTTTTT. Amino acids: CASSSYVAGDTGELFF.

The V and J genes are TRBV11-2 and TRBJ2-2, with 9 nucleotides matching TRBD2. Trimming cost V 6 bases and J 0 bases; bases outside gene matches: 8. CDR3 length: 17 residues. Germline loops: CDR1 SGHAT, CDR2 FQNNGV. The CDR3 region is CASRLLAGDANTGELFF. CDR3 DNA: TGTGCCAGCAGACTACTAGCGGGTGACGCGAACACCGGGGAGCTGTTTTTT. Variable domain in full (rest from reference TRBV11-2 and TRBJ2-2): EAGVAQSPRYKIIEKRQSVAFWCNPISGHATLYWYQQILGQGPKLLIQFQNNGVVDDSQLPKDRFSAERLKGVDSTLKIQPAKLEDSAVYLCASRLLAGDANTGELFFGEGSRLTVL.

The chain recombines TRBV6-2 or TRBV6-3 with TRBJ1-2; D ambiguous. V lost 2 bases and J lost 3, with 7 bases in between. This CDR3 has 13 residues. Looked up from germline, CDR1 is MNHEY and CDR2 is SVGEGT. The CDR3 protein is CASSYSAYYGYTF. The DNA for the CDR3 is TGTGCCAGCAGTTACAGTGCTTACTATGGCTACACCTTC.

The chain links TRBV2 to TRBJ1-2; no firm D call. CDR3 length: 12 residues. Germline CDR1 SNHLY, CDR2 FYNNEI. Trimming pared 7 bases from V and 3 bases from J, leaving 9 bases between. This CDR3 is CASNGGHYGYTF. The CDR3 bases are TGTGCCAGCAATGGAGGACACTATGGCTACACCTTC.

The CDR3 DNA sequence: TGTGCCTGGAGTATGTGGACAGGGACTAAGAACACTGAAGCTTTCTTT. This gives the protein CAWSMWTGTKNTEAFF. The gene calls are TRBV30 and TRBJ1-1; 8 bases align to TRBD1. Germline V lookup: CDR1 GTSNPN, CDR2 SVGIG (reference sequence). V trimming: 2 bases; J trimming: 1 base; junction bases outside the gene matches: 9. CDR3 length: 16 residues. The complete variable domain, with remaining parts taken from reference TRBV30 and TRBJ1-1, reads SQTIHQWPATLVQPVGSPLSLECTVEGTSNPNLYWYRQAAGRGLQLLFYSVGIGQISSEVPQNLSASRPQDRQFILSSKKLLLSDSGFYLCAWSMWTGTKNTEAFFGQGTRLTVV.

This clone has a single count. The chain combines TRBV28 with TRBJ1-2, with TRBD1 matching 8 bases. Germline assignment: CDR1 MDHEN and CDR2 SYDVKM. This CDR3 is built from 13 residues. The ends lost 5 bases at V and 10 bases at J; junction bases unmatched: 9. CDR3 sequence: CASSTQGALDYTF. The CDR3, as DNA: TGTGCCAGCAGTACCCAGGGGGCGTTGGACTACACCTTC.

The chain recombines TRBV15 with TRBJ1-2; D is undetermined. Trimming cost V 1 base and J 4 bases, with 13 bases left between them. Germline CDR1 reads LNHNV; CDR2 reads YYDKDF (reference sequence). The CDR3 contains 15 residues. CDR3 DNA sequence: TGTGCCACCAGCAGAGGCGGCCCTCTGGCCTATGGCTACACCTTC. Amino acids: CATSRGGPLAYGYTF.

The chain has TRBV3-1 (or the pseudogene TRBV3-2) and TRBJ1-1; D possibly corresponds to TRBD1 (6 bases). The CDR3 totals 18 residues. Germline-derived CDR1 and CDR2 are LGHDT and YNNKEL (reference sequence). The ends were cut back, 1 base at V and 4 bases at J, with 22 bases in the middle. For the CDR3, the DNA is TGTGCCAGCAGCCAAGGTCCGCGGGGGGCGACACTTCGCACTGAAGCTTTCTTT. It translates to CASSQGPRGATLRTEAFF.

This clone occurred once. This chain joins TRBV28 and TRBJ2-7; 9 bases match TRBD1. Germline V CDR1 and CDR2: MDHEN, SYDVKM. CDR3 size: 13 residues. Trimming cost V 6 bases and J 5 bases; bases outside gene matches: 5. The CDR3 nucleotides read TGTGCCAGCAGGTGGACAGGGGCCCACGAGCAGTACTTC. Translated, it gives CASRWTGAHEQYF.

The chain carries TRBV7-3 and TRBJ2-7; 12 positions agree with TRBD2. V dropped 2 bases and J dropped 3; count of bases not matched to a gene: 2. Germline CDR1 is SGHTA and CDR2 is FQGTGA. The length of the CDR3 is 15 residues. This CDR3 reads CASSLGLAGNYEQYF. The CDR3 nucleotides are TGTGCCAGCAGCTTAGGACTAGCGGGGAACTACGAGCAGTACTTC.

The chain employs TRBV4-2 and TRBJ2-2; TRBD2 is a possible D gene (5 bases). This CDR3 region has 15 residues. Germline V lookup: CDR1 LGHNA, CDR2 YNFKEQ. V lost 3 bases to trimming and J lost 7 bases, with 15 bases between them. CDR3 nucleotides: TGTGCCAGCAGCCAGGACGAGAGGGTAGGCGGGGAGCTGTTTTTT. As protein: CASSQDERVGGELFF.

The chain is built from TRBV12-3 or TRBV12-4 and TRBJ1-5; D perhaps matches TRBD1 (5 bases). The CDR3 is 13 amino acids. Trimming stripped 8 bases from V and 6 bases from J, with 14 bases between. The CDR3 is CASRKAGLQPQHF. The CDR3 DNA reads as TGTGCCAGCCGAAAGGCAGGGCTTCAGCCCCAGCATTTT.

This chain joins TRBV5-4 and TRBJ2-7; D might be TRBD2 (5 bases). V shed 0 bases and J shed 3 bases, with 13 bases lying between them. This CDR3 is built from 15 residues. Germline V lookup: CDR1 SGHNT, CDR2 YYREEE (reference sequence). The CDR3 is CASSLEPGKDYEQYF. In DNA, the CDR3 is TGTGCCAGCAGCTTGGAGCCGGGGAAGGACTACGAGCAGTACTTC.

The gene calls are TRBV30 and TRBJ2-5, with 8 bases matching TRBD1. The CDR3 length is 13 residues. With V trimmed by 2 bases and J by 5 bases, 4 bases remained unmatched. Germline V gene data show CDR1 as GTSNPN and CDR2 as SVGIG (reference sequence). The CDR3 DNA sequence: TGTGCCTGGAGTCGCAGGGGGCGGGAGACCCAGTACTTC. It codes for CAWSRRGRETQYF.

This rearrangement joins TRBV7-9 to TRBJ1-2, with unresolved D. V lost 1 base, J lost 7 bases, and 1 base lay in between. Germline V CDR1 and CDR2: SEHNR, FQNEAQ (reference sequence). The length of the CDR3 is 10 residues. In nucleotides, the CDR3 is TGTGCCAGCAGCTTAGGTGGCTACACCTTC. The encoded protein is CASSLGGYTF.

The chain recombines TRBV7-3 with TRBJ2-1, with D unclear. Trimming removed 5 bases from V and 6 bases from J, with 8 bases in between. The CDR3 sequence is 12 residues long. Germline V gives CDR1 SGHTA, CDR2 FQGTGA. This chain's CDR3 is CASSLTRNEQFF. The CDR3 bases are TGTGCCAGCAGCCTGACTCGCAATGAGCAGTTCTTC.

This chain links TRBV7-9 with TRBJ1-1; 8 bases map to TRBD1. V lost 7 bases to trimming and J lost 4 bases; unmatched junction nucleotides: 11. Germline-derived CDR1 and CDR2 are SEHNR and FQNEAQ (reference sequence). The CDR3 length is 15 residues. For the CDR3, the DNA is TGTGCCAGCATCCAGACAGGGGCACGGGCCACTGAAGCTTTCTTT. Amino acid sequence: CASIQTGARATEAFF.

This clone has just one count. The chain has TRBV6-5 and TRBJ1-2, with D unresolved. The V gene lost 0 bases and the J gene lost 2 bases, with 13 bases spanning the gap. From germline, CDR1 is MNHEY and CDR2 SVGAGI. The length of the CDR3 is 16 residues. CDR3 region: CASSYSRLRGNYGYTF. In nucleotides, the CDR3 is TGTGCCAGCAGTTACTCGAGGCTAAGAGGAAACTATGGCTACACCTTC.

Concerning this clone: This sample also contains other DNA sequences that code for the same CDR3. This chain joins TRBV18 and TRBJ2-7; a possible D gene is TRBD2 (6 bases). Germline CDR1 reads KGHSH; CDR2 reads LQKENI. The CDR3 consists of 14 residues. V was shortened by 4 bases and J by 2 bases, with 12 bases between the two germline ends. The CDR3 DNA reads as TGTGCCAGCTCACGGGACTCAGGGCCCTACGAGCAGTACTTC. Amino acids: CASSRDSGPYEQYF.

This chain links TRBV28 with TRBJ1-4; possible D gene TRBD1, 6 bases. Germline values: CDR1 MDHEN, CDR2 SYDVKM. The CDR3 spans 16 residues. Trimming shortened V by 6 bases and J by 0 bases, and 14 bases separated the two germline ends. The CDR3 DNA reads TGTGCCAGCAGCCTCTGGACAGTTTCAACTAATGAAAAACTGTTTTTT. Protein: CASSLWTVSTNEKLFF. The full variable domain, its missing parts supplied by reference TRBV28 and TRBJ1-4, is DVKVTQSSRYLVKRTGEKVFLECVQDMDHENMFWYRQDPGLGLRLIYFSYDVKMKEKGDIPEGYSVSREKKERFSLILESASTNQTSMYLCASSLWTVSTNEKLFFGSGTQLSVL.

The V call is TRBV7-3, the J call TRBJ2-7, with D tentatively TRBD2 (5 bases). This CDR3 contains 13 residues. V lost 4 bases and J lost 6, with 13 bases in between. From germline, CDR1 is SGHTA and CDR2 FQGTGA. The CDR3 bases are TGTGCCAGCAGCTACGAGGGTTTCGGCGAGCAGTACTTC. Its translation is CASSYEGFGEQYF.

This chain links TRBV6-2 or TRBV6-3 with TRBJ2-7, with TRBD1 identical over 7 bases. In germline, CDR1 is MNHEY, CDR2 SVGEGT. V lost 6 bases and J lost 2; bases outside the gene matches: 4. This CDR3 spans 13 amino acids. The CDR3 DNA reads as TGTGCCAGCAGCCCAGGGGGTACCTACGAGCAGTACTTC. This sequence encodes CASSPGGTYEQYF.